These T cell receptor beta chains were read from a single sample in a study of blood T cell repertoires in COVID-19. TCRdb keeps only in-frame clones here, not all; method: immunoSEQ multiplex PCR. The data show about 73,000 clones, about 80% seen once. Input material: peripheral blood. The source of these receptors is a human donor in a cohort sampled during active COVID-19. The CDR3 runs from the conserved cysteine through the conserved F or W. Each record gives: V gene, clone size, D gene, J gene, CDR3 DNA, CDR3 protein. A D gene is named only where the DNA matches it firmly. The size of a clone is reported for some rows only, either as once, few or many, or as a class for expanded clones.

v_gene: TRBV2; abundance: .; d_gene: TRBD1; j_gene: TRBJ2-7; CDR3nt: TGTGCCAGCAGTGAACTCCAGGGGGCCTCCTACGAGCAGTACTTC; CDR3aa: CASSELQGASYEQYF
v_gene: TRBV11-2; abundance: .; d_gene: .; j_gene: TRBJ2-5; CDR3nt: TGTGCCAGCAGTCGAGGACTCCAAGAGACCCAGTACTTC; CDR3aa: CASSRGLQETQYF
v_gene: TRBV6-6; abundance: .; d_gene: TRBD2; j_gene: TRBJ2-1; CDR3nt: TGTGCCAGCCGAAGGGCGGGGGAATCCTCCTACAATGAGCAGTTCTTC; CDR3aa: CASRRAGESSYNEQFF
v_gene: TRBV6-2/TRBV6-3; abundance: .; d_gene: .; j_gene: TRBJ1-5; CDR3nt: TGTGCCAGCAGTTATCCAGGTCAGCCCCAGCATTTT; CDR3aa: CASSYPGQPQHF
v_gene: TRBV7-6; abundance: .; d_gene: .; j_gene: TRBJ1-6; CDR3nt: TGTGCCAGCAGCCCCGAGGTCGGGTCACCCCTCCACTTT; CDR3aa: CASSPEVGSPLHF
v_gene: TRBV5-6; abundance: .; d_gene: .; j_gene: TRBJ1-3; CDR3nt: TGTGCCAGCAGCTTAGCAGGGATTAGCAACACCATATATTTT; CDR3aa: CASSLAGISNTIYF
v_gene: TRBV5-6; abundance: .; d_gene: .; j_gene: TRBJ2-2; CDR3nt: TGTGCCAGCAGCTTGCCAACGAACACCGGGGAGCTGTTTTTT; CDR3aa: CASSLPTNTGELFF
v_gene: TRBV27; abundance: .; d_gene: .; j_gene: TRBJ2-3; CDR3nt: TGTGCCAGCAGTTTACGGGGCACAGATACGCAGTATTTT; CDR3aa: CASSLRGTDTQYF
v_gene: TRBV19; abundance: .; d_gene: TRBD1; j_gene: TRBJ1-5; CDR3nt: TGTGCCAGTAGTAGAGCCGGGACAGGGGATCAGCCCCAGCATTTT; CDR3aa: CASSRAGTGDQPQHF
v_gene: TRBV9; abundance: .; d_gene: .; j_gene: TRBJ2-6; CDR3nt: TGTGCCAGCAGCGTTCAAACTGGGGCCAACGTCCTGACTTTC; CDR3aa: CASSVQTGANVLTF
v_gene: TRBV4-1; abundance: once; d_gene: TRBD1; j_gene: TRBJ2-5; CDR3nt: TGCGCCAGCAGCCCACAAGGGACAGGGTGGGAGACCCAGTACTTC; CDR3aa: CASSPQGTGWETQYF
v_gene: TRBV7-8; abundance: .; d_gene: .; j_gene: TRBJ1-2; CDR3nt: TGTGCCAGCAGCCGCGTCGAACAGGTCAAATTGGATGGCTACACCTTC; CDR3aa: CASSRVEQVKLDGYTF
v_gene: TRBV5-1; abundance: .; d_gene: .; j_gene: TRBJ2-1; CDR3nt: TGCGCCAGCAGCCCCCTAGGGGTCGAGCAGTTCTTC; CDR3aa: CASSPLGVEQFF
v_gene: TRBV6-5; abundance: .; d_gene: TRBD1; j_gene: TRBJ1-5; CDR3nt: TGTGCCAGCAGAAGGGACAGTTATAGCAATCAGCCCCAGCATTTT; CDR3aa: CASRRDSYSNQPQHF
v_gene: TRBV6-5; abundance: .; d_gene: TRBD1; j_gene: TRBJ1-5; CDR3nt: TGTGCCATAGCGGACAGGGCGGGTCAGCCCCAGCATTTT; CDR3aa: CAIADRAGQPQHF
v_gene: TRBV10-3; abundance: .; d_gene: .; j_gene: TRBJ1-2; CDR3nt: TGTGCCATCAGTGAGTTGGTAGGGGCCTACTATGGCTACACCTTC; CDR3aa: CAISELVGAYYGYTF
v_gene: TRBV24-1; abundance: .; d_gene: .; j_gene: TRBJ2-1; CDR3nt: TGTGCCACCAGCGGGGGGCCGGTAGGAAATGAGCAGTTCTTC; CDR3aa: CATSGGPVGNEQFF
v_gene: TRBV2; abundance: .; d_gene: TRBD1; j_gene: TRBJ2-1; CDR3nt: TGTGCCAGCTACAGGGGATCCTACAATGAGCAGTTCTTC; CDR3aa: CASYRGSYNEQFF